This T cell receptor (beta chain) is drawn from a study of blood T cell repertoires in COVID-19. In the study overall: Researchers got acute and convalescent COVID-19 samples from the United States, Italy and Spain. PBMCs, B-cell-depleted T cells, or T cells were the source of the cDNA or gDNA that made up the material.

Sequencing used immunoSEQ multiplex PCR; TCRdb keeps in-frame clones, though not all of them. The data hold approximately 100,000 clones, with over 70% observed a single time. The CDR3 consists of 15 residues. Germline V gene lookup returns CDR1 LGHDT and CDR2 YNNKEL (reference sequence). Germline trimming cut 3 bases from V and 7 bases from J; bases unmatched to any gene: 3. This clone was detected only a few times. This TCR came from a man in his sixties with acute or convalescent COVID-19. Sample: peripheral blood. This chain connects TRBV3-1 (or the pseudogene TRBV3-2) to TRBJ2-1; 13 nucleotides line up with TRBD2. DNA for the CDR3: TGTGCCAGCAGCCATACTAGCGGGGGGGTAAATGAGCAGTTCTTC. This sequence encodes CASSHTSGGVNEQFF.